The clone carrying this TCR beta chain was observed a few times. This sample is part of a study of blood T cell repertoires in COVID-19. Study information: T cells, B-cell-depleted T cells, or PBMCs supplied cDNA or gDNA.

Germline CDR1 is SNHLY and CDR2 is FYNNEI. The CDR3 is made up of 14 amino acids. V gave up 6 bases and J gave up 1 base, with 12 bases separating them. Profiling relied on immunoSEQ multiplex PCR, and the TCRdb table lists in-frame clones only, not all of them. Of 150,000 to 180,000 clones detected, about 85% appear once; the ten largest clones hold 0.55% to 0.75%. The TCR was taken from a man in his sixties with COVID-19, enrolled during active disease. The sequencing sample was made of peripheral blood. The J gene is TRBJ1-1, the V gene TRBV2, with D tentatively TRBD1 (6 bases). CDR3 protein: CASRTQGSNTEAFF. The CDR3 coding sequence is TGTGCCAGCAGGACACAGGGTTCGAACACTGAAGCTTTCTTT.